This T cell receptor (beta chain) was recovered during a study of T cells in Graves' hyperthyroidism and ophthalmopathy. The table lists this clonotype with a count of one. Amplification of TCR beta CDR3 regions was performed using RNA transcripts as template. Using the HTBI primer set, a first-round RT-PCR was run on the TCR CDR3. TCRdb re-analysed the multiplex PCR reads in MiXCR, keeping a single row per CDR3 protein. The data show over 300,000 distinct CDR3 sequences, approximately 14% seen once. Between the trimmed V and J ends, which lost 2 bases and 2 bases, there was a span of 13 bases. CDR1 and CDR2 (germline): DFQATT, SNEGSKA (reference sequence). The length of the CDR3 is 14 residues.

Sequencing input: blood. V is TRBV20-1 and J is TRBJ2-7; no clear D gene. This sequence was found in a woman aged 40 to 50 with Graves' ophthalmopathy. Written as DNA, the CDR3 is TGCAGTGCTAGAAACCCCCGAGCCCCCTACGAGCAGTACTTC. Encoded protein: CSARNPRAPYEQYF.